The TCR beta chain under discussion was sequenced for a study of radiation and T cells in renal cell carcinoma. About the research overall: Nephrectomy followed 15 Gy stereotactic body radiation by 4 weeks.

Findings of the study overall: From baseline, blood top tumor clonotypes peaked at 2 weeks post-radiation.

Germline CDR1 is SGHTA and CDR2 is FQGNSA. The CDR3 is 13 residues long. Between the trimmed V and J ends, which lost 2 bases and 13 bases, there was a span of 16 bases. Time point meaning: baseline pretreatment blood. Indicated treatment: 15 Gy SBRT to primary tumor, nephrectomy 4 weeks later. The patient's renal cell carcinoma had clear cell pathology. Libraries were prepared by immunoSEQ multiplex PCR; TCRdb keeps only in-frame clonotypes and omits some of them. The sample has 130,000 or so clones, roughly 83% seen once; the top ten hold roughly 25%. Notes on this clone: The antigen is not known.

The chain has TRBV7-2 and TRBJ2-3; tentative D call: TRBD1 (7 bases). The material was blood, obtained from a patient whose treatment included radiotherapy and nephrectomy. The receptor was derived from a woman aged 45-65 years with renal cell carcinoma. CDR3: CASSLQRTGGEYF. The CDR3 DNA reads as TGTGCCAGCAGCTTACAAAGGACAGGAGGGGAGTATTTT.